These 22 T cell receptor beta chains were sequenced from one sample in a study of cytomegalovirus exposure and HLA in healthy donors. PCR employed 60 Vbeta and 13 Jbeta primers. The assay was immunoSEQ multiplex PCR, and TCRdb's table has in-frame clones only and misses some. Of 140,000 or so clones in the sample, roughly 86% were seen once. Input material: PBMCs. The receptors shown here come from a woman aged 40 to 50 in good health and CMV-seronegative.

V is TRBV19 and J is TRBJ2-3, with 9 nucleotides matching TRBD2. The CDR3 is made up of 13 amino acids. Germline CDR1 and CDR2: LNHDA and SQIVND (reference sequence). V shed 10 bases and J 1 base; nucleotides not matched to a gene: 3. The CDR3 region has the DNA TGTGCCATCAGGACTAGCGGCACAGATACGCAGTATTTT. Amino acids: CAIRTSGTDTQYF.

A single count supports this clone. J is TRBJ2-1 and V is TRBV5-1, with D possibly being TRBD2 (6 bases). The CDR3 is 13 residues long. V lost 4 bases and J 6 bases, leaving 11 bases between the germline ends. The germline V gene encodes CDR1 SGHRS and CDR2 YFSETQ. CDR3 sequence reads: CASSMGLSNEQFF. In DNA, the CDR3 is TGCGCCAGCAGCATGGGACTTTCCAATGAGCAGTTCTTC.

The gene calls are TRBV6-5 and TRBJ1-1; D uncertain. CDR1 MNHEY and CDR2 SVGAGI come from the germline V gene. CDR3 size: 12 residues. V was pared by 4 bases and J by 5 bases, with 8 bases between. This chain's CDR3 is CASSSRRTEAFF. The CDR3 nucleotides read TGTGCCAGCAGTTCCCGGAGGACTGAAGCTTTCTTT.

The chain uses TRBV6-6 and TRBJ1-4, with a weak D call TRBD1 (6 bases). Trimming took off 5 bases at V and 7 bases at J, with 8 bases between the two ends. CDR3 length: 12 amino acids. CDR1 is MNHNY and CDR2 is SVGAGI in the germline V gene (reference sequence). CDR3 coding DNA: TGTGCCAGCAGTGGACAGACTGAAAAACTGTTTTTT. It is translated as CASSGQTEKLFF.

The rearrangement uses TRBV4-1 and TRBJ2-1; the D gene is possibly TRBD2 (5 bases). Trimming cost V 4 bases and J 7 bases, with 11 bases left between them. The CDR3 extends over 13 amino acids. The germline V gene has CDR1 MGHRA and CDR2 YSYEKL. This CDR3 is CASSLAGGNEQFF. The CDR3 DNA sequence: TGCGCCAGCAGCCTCGCAGGAGGTAATGAGCAGTTCTTC.

The count of this clone is one. V is TRBV11-2 and J is TRBJ1-3; possible D gene TRBD1, 6 bases. The CDR3 has 14 amino acids. In germline, CDR1 is SGHAT, CDR2 FQNNGV. V dropped 5 bases and J dropped 2 bases, with 10 bases sitting between them. The CDR3 DNA is TGTGCCAGCAGCCGACAGGCCCCTGGAAACACCATATATTTT. It is translated as CASSRQAPGNTIYF.

The chain combines TRBV2 with TRBJ2-7; D is unresolved. Germline-derived CDR1 and CDR2 are SNHLY and FYNNEI. Trimming pared 4 bases from V and 4 bases from J, leaving 11 bases between. The CDR3 totals 13 residues. In nucleotides, the CDR3 is TGTGCCAGCAGTGTGGCAGCTAGGTACGAGCAGTACTTC. As protein: CASSVAARYEQYF.

The rearrangement links TRBV19 to TRBJ1-5, with a tentative D call TRBD1 (5 bases). V was cut by 3 bases and J by 0 bases, with 9 bases left in between. The CDR3 totals 15 residues. Germline assignment: CDR1 LNHDA and CDR2 SQIVND (reference sequence). The CDR3 region is CASSIMTDSNQPQHF. The DNA for the CDR3 is TGTGCCAGTAGTATCATGACAGATAGCAATCAGCCCCAGCATTTT.

The rearrangement uses TRBV6-6 and TRBJ1-2; 7 bases are shared with TRBD1. The CDR3 extends over 15 amino acids. V gave up 2 bases and J gave up 8 bases; unmatched junction bases: 11. Germline V gene lookup returns CDR1 MNHNY and CDR2 SVGAGI (reference sequence). The CDR3 coding sequence is TGTGCCAGCAGTTACACCCGACAGGGCGAGCGGGGCTACACCTTC. Translation gives CASSYTRQGERGYTF.

The chain links TRBV5-1 to TRBJ2-1; 9 bases fit TRBD2. CDR1 is SGHRS and CDR2 is YFSETQ in the germline V gene. The CDR3 is 16 residues long. V lost 0 bases, J lost 2 bases, and 3 bases stayed unmatched. This CDR3 is CASSLVAGGPYNEQFF. Written as DNA, the CDR3 is TGCGCCAGCAGCTTGGTGGCGGGAGGGCCCTACAATGAGCAGTTCTTC.

The chain is built from TRBV29-1 and TRBJ2-1; 12 bases match TRBD2. The J segment lost 8 bases and the V segment lost 3 bases, leaving 8 bases of the junction unmatched. Germline CDR1 and CDR2: SQVTM and ANQGSEA. This CDR3 region has 15 residues. The CDR3 region has the DNA TGCAGCGTTGACCCCCACGCTAGCGGGAGGGATGAGCAGTTCTTC. It is translated as CSVDPHASGRDEQFF.

This chain links TRBV27 with TRBJ1-1; D possibly corresponds to TRBD1 (6 bases). CDR3 length equals 15 residues. Germline lookup yields CDR1 MNHEY and CDR2 SMNVEV (reference sequence). The V end was cut by 6 bases, the J end by 4 bases, with 18 bases between. CDR3 loop: CASSRLGAQLTEAFF. CDR3 in DNA: TGTGCCAGCAGCCGATTGGGGGCCCAGCTCACTGAAGCTTTCTTT.

The chain joins TRBV4-2 to TRBJ2-5; 9 bases align to TRBD2. CDR3 length equals 15 residues. V shed 4 bases, J shed 5 bases, and the junction held 8 bases outside the gene matches. Germline V CDR1 and CDR2: LGHNA, YNFKEQ. CDR3 nucleotides: TGTGCCAGCAGCCCATCTACGACTAGCGGTGAGACCCAGTACTTC. This codes for CASSPSTTSGETQYF.

The rearrangement uses TRBV5-4 and TRBJ1-1; 11 bases agree with TRBD1. After removal of 4 bases from V and 10 bases from J, the junction contained 9 bases not matched to a gene. This CDR3 contains 14 residues. Germline V gene lookup returns CDR1 SGHNT and CDR2 YYREEE (reference sequence). The CDR3 loop is CASSGAGTGGVAFF. Here the CDR3 DNA reads TGTGCCAGCAGCGGGGCCGGGACAGGGGGGGTAGCTTTCTTT.

This rearrangement joins TRBV4-2 to TRBJ2-5, with a possible D match to TRBD2 (5 bases). Germline loops: CDR1 LGHNA, CDR2 YNFKEQ. The V and J ends lost 3 bases and 5 bases respectively, with 10 bases between them. This CDR3 spans 13 amino acids. CDR3 loop: CASSQVEDETQYF. The DNA for the CDR3 is TGTGCCAGCAGCCAGGTGGAGGATGAGACCCAGTACTTC.

This clone was seen only a few times. The J gene is TRBJ2-3, the V gene TRBV2, with D possibly TRBD2 on 6 matching bases. The CDR3 contains 13 residues. Germline CDR1 and CDR2: SNHLY and FYNNEI. Trimming cost V 7 bases and J 2 bases, with 10 bases left between them. CDR3 nucleotide sequence: TGTGCCAGCAAGGCGGGATCCACAGATACGCAGTATTTT. Translation: CASKAGSTDTQYF. The complete variable domain, with remaining parts taken from reference TRBV2 and TRBJ2-3, reads EPEVTQTPSHQVTQMGQEVILRCVPISNHLYFYWYRQILGQKVEFLVSFYNNEISEKSEIFDDQFSVERPDGSNFTLKIRSTKLEDSAMYFCASKAGSTDTQYFGPGTRLTVL.

The chain uses TRBV6-6 and TRBJ2-7; 10 nucleotides match TRBD2. Germline V gene data show CDR1 as MNHNY and CDR2 as SVGAGI (reference sequence). V gave up 6 bases and J gave up 3 bases; unmatched junction bases: 5. CDR3 length: 14 residues. The CDR3 bases are TGTGCCAGCAGCCGCCTAGCGGGGGTCTACGAGCAGTACTTC. It is translated as CASSRLAGVYEQYF.

This chain joins TRBV6-1 and TRBJ2-5; 9 bases map to TRBD1. The J call may be wrong; the DNA end is better matched by TRBJ2-7. The CDR3 covers 14 residues. Germline assignment: CDR1 MNHNS and CDR2 SASEGT. CDR3 DNA sequence: TGTGCCAGCAGCCAGACAGGGGGGACCTACGAGCAGTACTTC. This encodes CASSQTGGTYEQYF.

The chain links TRBV11-2 to TRBJ2-7; D is possibly TRBD2 (5 bases). With 5 bases removed from V and 2 bases from J, the gap between germline ends came to 19 bases. The CDR3 runs 16 residues. Germline CDR1 is SGHAT and CDR2 is FQNNGV. DNA of the CDR3: TGTGCCAGCAGCCTACAGACTAACATCTTACCCTACGAGCAGTACTTC. This gives the protein CASSLQTNILPYEQYF.

The V gene is TRBV10-3, the J gene TRBJ2-5, with D possibly being TRBD2 (5 bases). Per germline, CDR1 ENHRY and CDR2 SYGVKD. The germline V and J ends were trimmed by 0 bases and 3 bases, with 11 bases remaining between them. The CDR3 runs to 15 residues. The CDR3 DNA is TGTGCCATCAGTGAGTCTGAGACTAACGAAGAGACCCAGTACTTC. Amino acid sequence: CAISESETNEETQYF.

Written as DNA, the CDR3 is TGTGCCAGCAGCCCTTCATCCGGGAGGGAGCAGTACTTC. Translating gives CASSPSSGREQYF. The rearrangement links TRBV11-2 to TRBJ2-7; 7 bases fit TRBD2. The germline CDR1 and CDR2 sequences are SGHAT and FQNNGV. V trimming: 5 bases; J trimming: 7 bases; junction bases outside the gene matches: 8. This CDR3 comprises 13 residues.

This clone was found a few times. This chain joins TRBV18 and TRBJ2-2; D is uncertain. The CDR3 spans 16 residues. The V and J ends lost 3 bases and 5 bases respectively, with 16 bases between them. Germline V gives CDR1 KGHSH, CDR2 LQKENI. This CDR3 reads CASSPQTVIVTGELFF. Written as DNA, the CDR3 is TGTGCCAGCTCACCTCAAACGGTCATCGTTACCGGGGAGCTGTTTTTT.